The T cell receptor (beta chain) described here comes from a study of cytomegalovirus exposure and HLA in healthy donors. Study summary: From HLA-typed donors, an early data release held approximately 85 million unique TCRs.

This CDR3 is 16 amino acids long. Unmatched junction bases numbered 8, after V lost 4 bases and J lost 3 bases. Germline V gene data show CDR1 as MGHRA and CDR2 as YSYEKL. Findings and caveats of the study: Reports showed the classifier diagnosing cytomegalovirus status with high specificity and sensitivity. Based on reports, TCR beta sequences accurately predicted HLA-A and HLA-B alleles for most subjects.

Turning to this clone: Its antigen remains unknown.

The study ran its PCR with 60 Vbeta and 13 Jbeta primers. Assay: immunoSEQ multiplex PCR; the TCRdb copy retains only in-frame clones and omits some. The profile shows about 270,000 clones, roughly two thirds of them singletons. The rearrangement joins TRBV4-1 to TRBJ2-7; TRBD2 agrees at 11 bases. The specimen was PBMCs. This receptor was obtained from a female donor in good health and CMV-seronegative. In DNA, the CDR3 is TGCGCCAGCAGCCCAAATAGCGGGAGGGCCCTCTACGAGCAGTACTTC. This codes for CASSPNSGRALYEQYF.